The source of this T cell receptor beta chain is a study of cytomegalovirus exposure and HLA in healthy donors. Study-level information: Genetic ancestry analysis placed more than 80% of the roughly 400 donors that were genotyped in the Caucasian-associated cluster.

The primer mix had 60 Vbeta and 13 Jbeta primers. Repertoires were generated with immunoSEQ multiplex PCR, while TCRdb's copy carries only in-frame clones and drops some. Of some 77,000 clones detected, 79% appear once; the ten largest clones hold 2% to 3%. A few counts support this clone. Germline V gives CDR1 SGHDT, CDR2 YYEEEE. The CDR3 covers 15 residues. V gave up 2 bases and J gave up 6 bases, with 14 bases separating them. This receptor was identified in a man younger than 45 in good health and CMV-seronegative. The chain combines TRBV5-6 with TRBJ2-2; possible D gene TRBD1, 5 bases. Sequencing used PBMCs. The CDR3 bases are TGTGCCAGCAGCTTAGTGAATAGGGGATCCGGGGAGCTGTTTTTT. Translated: CASSLVNRGSGELFF.